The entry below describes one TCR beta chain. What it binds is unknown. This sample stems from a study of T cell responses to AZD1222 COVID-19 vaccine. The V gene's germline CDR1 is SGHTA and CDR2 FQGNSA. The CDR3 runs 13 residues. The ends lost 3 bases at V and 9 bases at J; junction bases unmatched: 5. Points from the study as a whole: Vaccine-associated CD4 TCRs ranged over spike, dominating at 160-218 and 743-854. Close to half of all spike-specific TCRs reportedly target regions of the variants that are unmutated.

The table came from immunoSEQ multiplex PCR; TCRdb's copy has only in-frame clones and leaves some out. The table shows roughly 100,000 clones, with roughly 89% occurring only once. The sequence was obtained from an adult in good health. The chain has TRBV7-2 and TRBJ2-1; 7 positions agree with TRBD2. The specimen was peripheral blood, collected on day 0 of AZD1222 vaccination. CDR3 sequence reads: CASSLRRELEQFF. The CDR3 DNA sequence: TGTGCCAGCAGCTTGAGGCGGGAGCTTGAGCAGTTCTTC. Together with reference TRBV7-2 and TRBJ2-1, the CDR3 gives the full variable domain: GAGVSQSPSNKVTEKGKDVELRCDPISGHTALYWYRQSLGQGLEFLIYFQGNSAPDKSGLPSDRFSAERTGGSVSTLTIQRTQQEDSAVYLCASSLRRELEQFFGPGTRLTVL.